The next 5 T cell receptor beta chains were all read from a single sample in a study of blood T cell repertoires in COVID-19. Repertoires were generated with immunoSEQ multiplex PCR, while TCRdb's copy carries only in-frame clones and drops some. The table includes about 200,000 clones, 65% to 90% detected once. The sequencing input was PBMCs or T cells enriched from blood (not recorded which). The receptor set was obtained from a woman in her sixties with acute COVID-19.

This chain connects TRBV21-1 to TRBJ2-3; the D call in the table, TRBD2, was not verified against the DNA. TRBV21-1 is recorded as a pseudogene. The CDR3 has 15 residues. CDR3 bases: TGTGCCAGCAGTAAGGGGAGCGGGACCGCAGATACGCAGTATTTT. Encoded protein: CASSKGSGTADTQYF.

In this sample, this clone turned up once. This chain uses TRBV10-1 with TRBJ2-7, with 11 bases identical to TRBD2. The CDR3 loop spans 14 amino acids. The germline CDR1 and CDR2 sequences are WNHNN and SYGVQD (reference sequence). Trimming removed 5 bases from V and 4 bases from J; junction bases left unmatched: 4. The CDR3 region is CASSPGTSGYEQYF. DNA of the CDR3: TGCGCCAGCAGTCCCGGGACTAGCGGTTACGAGCAGTACTTC.

The CDR3, as DNA: TGTGCCAGCAGCAGACACTTACACGAGACCCAGTACTTC. It translates to CASSRHLHETQYF. The V gene is TRBV5-6, the J gene TRBJ2-5; D remains unclear. The V gene's germline CDR1 is SGHDT and CDR2 YYEEEE. The CDR3 has 13 residues. Trimming removed 4 bases from V and 5 bases from J, with 12 bases in between.

The V call is TRBV18, the J call TRBJ2-5; D possibly corresponds to TRBD2 (5 bases). The CDR3 totals 14 residues. The germline gives CDR1 KGHSH, CDR2 LQKENI. V was shortened by 2 bases and J by 4 bases, with 11 bases between the two germline ends. The CDR3 sequence is CASSPSRAAETQYF. The CDR3 nucleotides are TGTGCCAGCTCACCATCGAGGGCCGCAGAGACCCAGTACTTC.

The V call is TRBV10-3, the J call TRBJ1-4; D is unresolved. Deletions cut 6 bases from V and 7 bases from J, with 15 bases between. This CDR3 is 14 amino acids long. From germline, CDR1 is ENHRY and CDR2 SYGVKD. CDR3 loop: CAISSGSAGEKLFF. The CDR3 DNA reads TGTGCCATCAGCTCCGGGTCCGCGGGTGAAAAACTGTTTTTT.